This T cell receptor beta chain stems from a study of blood T cell repertoires in COVID-19. How the authors handled the data: Scientists estimated how many nucleated cells there were by amplifying reference gene primers. Clones were read by immunoSEQ multiplex PCR, and TCRdb kept only the in-frame ones, dropping some. The DNA was the basis for D and trimming; V, J and clone size are from that table. The sample consists of around 200,000 clones, over 80% of them appearing once. V dropped 3 bases and J dropped 3 bases, with 9 bases sitting between them. The CDR3 has 13 amino acids. Germline V gene sequence: CDR1 LNHDA, CDR2 SQIVND (reference sequence).

The genes are TRBV19 and TRBJ2-7, with TRBD2 as a possible D gene (5 bases). The sequenced sample consisted of peripheral blood. This TCR was recovered from a human donor in a cohort sampled during active COVID-19. CDR3 DNA: TGTGCCAGTAGTATGTCCAGCGGCTACGAGCAGTACTTC. It yields the protein CASSMSSGYEQYF.